This paragraph covers one T cell receptor beta chain sequence. Its antigen remains unidentified. It has no much larger one-base neighbor in the sample; base qualities were not kept. Interpreted using the paper, the treatment or condition label stands for: in vitro stimulation with specific CMV peptide epitopes to enrich CMV-specific T cells. These data are taken from a study of T cell repertoires in cytomegalovirus infection (dated by TCRdb to about 2019). Background on the whole study: Recently identified HLA-C-restricted CMV epitopes, whose presentation resists viral immunomodulation, were targeted by peptide stimulations together with well-studied HLA-B-restricted epitopes. Donor HLA type was relevant to the analysis, as public TCR beta signatures indicated carriage of CMV infection together with the matching HLA type.

Sequencing was performed on an Illumina HiSeq 1500. TCRdb handled the public reads itself, with Q25 trimming in fastp and clone calling in MiXCR, and kept productive beta chains. Rows are combined by CDR3 protein, so each entry shows the most common genes and DNA. The sample table lists more than 300,000 distinct CDR3 sequences, roughly a third of them with a count of one. The ten largest make up about 14% of the sample. Summary of the overall study and its limitations: Cumulative frequency of public TCR beta family members discriminated carriers of CMV infection plus the relevant HLA type in this cohort and an independent 352-donor cohort. In the ex vivo response, HLA-C-restricted CMV-specific TCR beta clonotypes were dominant, and in two of eight donors the single most frequent clonotype came from this HLA-C-restricted group.

The receptor was derived from a human donor in good health (CMV status not recorded). Some clones in this sample may be carry-over from other donors' samples. The specimen comprised cultured PBMCs, sampled from culture after CMV antigen stimulation.

CDR3 protein: CASSKNNEQFF. The DNA is as follows: TGTGCCAGCAGTAAGAACAATGAGCAGTTCTTC. The rearrangement joined TRBV2 to TRBJ2-1, with the D segment identity uncertain. V is clipped by 5 bases and J by 5 bases, and the sequence between their germline boundaries is 4 bases long. The CDR3 goes from the cysteine to the phenylalanine over 11 residues. The CDR3 DNA has 33 bases and is translated from base 1. The germline V gene yields SNHLY for CDR1 and FYNNEI for CDR2.